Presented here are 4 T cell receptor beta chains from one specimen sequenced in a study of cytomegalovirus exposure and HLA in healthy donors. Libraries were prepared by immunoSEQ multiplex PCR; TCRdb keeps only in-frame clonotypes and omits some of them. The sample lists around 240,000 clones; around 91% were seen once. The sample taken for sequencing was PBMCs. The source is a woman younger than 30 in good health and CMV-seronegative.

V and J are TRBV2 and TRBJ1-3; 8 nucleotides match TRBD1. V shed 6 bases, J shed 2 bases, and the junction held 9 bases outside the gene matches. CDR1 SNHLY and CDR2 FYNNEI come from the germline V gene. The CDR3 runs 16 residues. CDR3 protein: CASRRPTGVTGNTIYF. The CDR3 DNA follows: TGTGCCAGCAGAAGACCGACAGGGGTCACTGGAAACACCATATATTTT. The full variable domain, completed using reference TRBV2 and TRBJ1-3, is EPEVTQTPSHQVTQMGQEVILRCVPISNHLYFYWYRQILGQKVEFLVSFYNNEISEKSEIFDDQFSVERPDGSNFTLKIRSTKLEDSAMYFCASRRPTGVTGNTIYFGEGSWLTVV.

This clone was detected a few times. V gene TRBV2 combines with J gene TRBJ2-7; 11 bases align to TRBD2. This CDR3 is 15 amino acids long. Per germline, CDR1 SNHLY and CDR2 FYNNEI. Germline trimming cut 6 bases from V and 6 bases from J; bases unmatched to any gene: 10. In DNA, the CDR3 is TGTGCCAGCAGAGCCGTTAGCGGGGGGGCCTTCGAGCAGTACTTC. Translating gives CASRAVSGGAFEQYF.

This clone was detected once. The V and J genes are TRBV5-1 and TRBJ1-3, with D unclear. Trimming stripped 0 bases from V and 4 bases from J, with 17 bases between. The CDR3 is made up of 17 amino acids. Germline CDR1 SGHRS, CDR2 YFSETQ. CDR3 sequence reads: CASSLGYPHARGNTIYF. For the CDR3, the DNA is TGCGCCAGCAGCTTGGGTTATCCCCATGCGAGGGGAAACACCATATATTTT.

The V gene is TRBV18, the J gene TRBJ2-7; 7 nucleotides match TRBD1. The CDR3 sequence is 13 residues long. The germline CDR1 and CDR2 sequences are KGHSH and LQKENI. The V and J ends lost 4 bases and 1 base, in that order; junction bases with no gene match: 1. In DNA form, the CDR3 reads TGTGCCAGCTCACGGACAGGTTCCTACGAGCAGTACGTC. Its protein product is CASSRTGSYEQYV.